The present TCR beta chain was sequenced within a study of memory CD4+ T cells and cytomegalovirus serostatus (dated by TCRdb to the late 2010s). About the study as a whole: A total of around 35 healthy Belgian adults, of whom 9 were CMV seropositive and roughly 24 were CMV seronegative, were included in the cohort. To replicate a published TCR-based CMV serostatus classifier, the researchers sequenced the CD4+ memory TCRbeta repertoires of a Belgian cohort whose cytomegalovirus serostatus was known.

The Quick-DNA Microprep Kit was used to extract genomic DNA from the sorted cells. Amplification of TCRbeta DNA was done with the immunoSEQ hsTCRbeta kit, following the protocol from the manufacturer. An Illumina MiSeq instrument was used to sequence the TCRbeta libraries. Per the authors' processing: After out-of-frame sequences were removed, under 2.5 million distinct TCRbeta sequences remained, averaging approximately 68,000 per individual. Each individual was scored according to the count of more than 150 previously reported CMV-associated TCRbeta sequences and the total productive distinct TCRbeta count. A beta-binomial model was reimplemented in Python, and scikit-learn random forests with default parameters were trained on data from the US cohort. On the Belgian cohort, classifier performance was reported as the median AUC, along with percentile confidence intervals, across 10,000 bootstrap iterations. The clones in this table, taken by TCRdb from immuneACCESS, are in-frame only. Not every clone is retained; where verified, under half of the shortfall comes from an unresolved V gene, and the cause of the rest is unknown. The V and J calls and clone size were taken over from that table, and D and trimming were inferred from the DNA. Counted in this sample were 45,000 to 60,000 clones; about three quarters of them appeared once. About 1.4% of the sample is taken by the ten largest.

Deletion took 1 base off V and 10 bases off J, with a span of 19 bases between the germline ends. CDR1 and CDR2 are read off the germline V gene (reference sequence) as LNHDA and SQIVND. There are 16 amino acids in the CDR3, from cysteine to phenylalanine inclusive. Only the CDR3 DNA is retained, 48 bases long and in frame from the first base. On the study overall, not on this receptor specifically: The original-framework classifier achieved a median bootstrapped AUC of about 0.95 with a 95% CI of 0.76-1.00 on the Belgian cohort. Only CD4+CD45RO+ memory cells were sequenced, unlike the original study, which covered naive and memory CD4+ and CD8+ populations. The results were interpreted as suggesting that the CMV-associated TCR signature is largely present in the CD4+ memory repertoire. For CMV serostatus prediction, a median bootstrapped AUC of about 0.94 was reached with the original framework, and a median bootstrapped AUC of roughly 0.89 was reached with a US-trained random forest. Among the roughly 160 previously reported CMV-associated TCRbeta sequences, some 69 showed up in the CD4+ memory repertoires, with each one found in between one and five individuals.

A FACSAria II was used to sort memory CD4+ T cells, defined as single viable CD3+CD4+CD8-CD45RO+ cells. CMV serostatus was assessed using a Roche Elecsys assay, by which serum IgG against CMV pp150, pp28, p38 and p52 was detected. Following thawing, total CD4+ T cells were enriched through positive selection using CD4 magnetic microbeads. The samples came from a different study that was designed specifically to examine the CD4+ T cell memory repertoire. Following standard operating procedures, peripheral blood mononuclear cells were isolated and cryopreserved, while serum was kept at -80 degrees C. The staining relied on CD3-PerCP (BW264/56), CD4-APC (RPA-T4), CD45RO-PE (UCHT1) and CD8-Pacific Orange (3B5) antibodies, and Sytox blue was used to exclude non-viable cells. A few counts support this clone. What antigen it recognizes has not been identified. No base-level quality is on record; no much larger clone is a single base apart.

The clonotype comes from an adult in good health and CMV-seropositive. The sequencing sample was made of memory CD4+ T cells from blood. The receptor chain draws on TRBV19 and TRBJ1-4; D gene: possibly TRBD1, on 6 matching bases. The CDR3 in this case is CASSIAVQGSGGKLFF. Read as DNA, the sequence is TGTGCCAGTAGTATAGCAGTTCAGGGGTCTGGAGGAAAACTGTTTTTT.